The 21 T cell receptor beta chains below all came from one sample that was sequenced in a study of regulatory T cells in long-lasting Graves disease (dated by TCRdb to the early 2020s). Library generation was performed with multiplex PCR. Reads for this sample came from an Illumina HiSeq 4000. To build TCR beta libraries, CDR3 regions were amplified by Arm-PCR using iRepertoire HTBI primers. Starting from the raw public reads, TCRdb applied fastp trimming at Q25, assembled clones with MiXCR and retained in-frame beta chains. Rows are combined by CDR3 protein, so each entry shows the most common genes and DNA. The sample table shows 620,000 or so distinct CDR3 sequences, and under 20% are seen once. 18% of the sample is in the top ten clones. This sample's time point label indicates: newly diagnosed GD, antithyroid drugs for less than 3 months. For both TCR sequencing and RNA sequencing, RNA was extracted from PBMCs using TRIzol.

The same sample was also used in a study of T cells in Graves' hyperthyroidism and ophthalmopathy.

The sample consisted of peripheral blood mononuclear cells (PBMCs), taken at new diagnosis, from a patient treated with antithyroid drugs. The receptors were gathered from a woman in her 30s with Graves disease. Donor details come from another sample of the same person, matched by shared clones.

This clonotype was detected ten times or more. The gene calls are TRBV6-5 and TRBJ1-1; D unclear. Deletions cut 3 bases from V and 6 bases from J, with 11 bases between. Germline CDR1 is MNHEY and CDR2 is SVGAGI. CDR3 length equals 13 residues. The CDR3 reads CASSYGVFSEAFF. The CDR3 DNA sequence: TGTGCCAGCAGTTATGGAGTATTTTCTGAAGCTTTCTTT.

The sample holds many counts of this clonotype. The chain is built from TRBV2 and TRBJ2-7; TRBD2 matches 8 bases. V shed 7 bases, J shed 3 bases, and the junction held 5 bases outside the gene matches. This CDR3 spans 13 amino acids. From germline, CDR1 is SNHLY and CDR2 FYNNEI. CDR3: CASTPGTSYEQYF. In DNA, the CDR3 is TGTGCCAGCACGCCAGGGACTAGCTACGAGCAGTACTTC.

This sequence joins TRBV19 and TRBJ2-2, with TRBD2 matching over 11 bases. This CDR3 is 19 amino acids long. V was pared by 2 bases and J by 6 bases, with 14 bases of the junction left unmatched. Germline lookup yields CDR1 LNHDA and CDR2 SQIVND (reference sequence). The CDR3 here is CASSIFHTSGRVVAGELFF. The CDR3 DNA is TGTGCCAGTAGTATATTCCACACTAGCGGGAGAGTGGTCGCCGGGGAGCTGTTTTTT.

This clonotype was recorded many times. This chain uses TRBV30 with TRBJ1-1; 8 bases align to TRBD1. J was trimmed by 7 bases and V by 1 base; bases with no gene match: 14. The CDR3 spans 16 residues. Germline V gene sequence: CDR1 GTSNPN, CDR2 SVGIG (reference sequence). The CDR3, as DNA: TGTGCCTGGAGTGGACTTTCCGGGACAGGCCCTCGTGAAGCTTTCTTT. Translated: CAWSGLSGTGPREAFF.

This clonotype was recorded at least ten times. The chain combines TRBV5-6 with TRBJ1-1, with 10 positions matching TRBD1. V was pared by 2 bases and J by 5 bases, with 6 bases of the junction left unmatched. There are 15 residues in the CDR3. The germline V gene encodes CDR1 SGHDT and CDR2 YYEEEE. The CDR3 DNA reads TGTGCCAGCAGCTTACGACAGGGGGCGGTTACTGAAGCTTTCTTT. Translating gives CASSLRQGAVTEAFF.

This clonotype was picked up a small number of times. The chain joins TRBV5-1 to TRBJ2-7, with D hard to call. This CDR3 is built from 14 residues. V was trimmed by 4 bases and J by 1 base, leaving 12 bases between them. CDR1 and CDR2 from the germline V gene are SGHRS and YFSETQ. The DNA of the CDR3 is TGCGCCAGCAGCCGGTTGGGCGTTTCCTACGAGCAGTACTTC. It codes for CASSRLGVSYEQYF.

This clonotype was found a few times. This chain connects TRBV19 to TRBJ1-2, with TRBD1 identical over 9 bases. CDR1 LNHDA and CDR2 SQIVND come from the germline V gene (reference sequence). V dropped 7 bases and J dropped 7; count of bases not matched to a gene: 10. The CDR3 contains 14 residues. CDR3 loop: CASNPGRTGAGYTF. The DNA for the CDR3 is TGTGCCAGTAACCCGGGACGGACAGGGGCTGGCTACACCTTC.

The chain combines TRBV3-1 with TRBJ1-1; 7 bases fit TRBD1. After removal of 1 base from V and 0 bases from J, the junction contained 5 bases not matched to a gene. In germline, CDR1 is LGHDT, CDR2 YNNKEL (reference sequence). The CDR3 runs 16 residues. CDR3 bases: TGTGCCAGCAGCCAAGGCCAGGGGGGATTGAACACTGAAGCTTTCTTT. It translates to CASSQGQGGLNTEAFF.

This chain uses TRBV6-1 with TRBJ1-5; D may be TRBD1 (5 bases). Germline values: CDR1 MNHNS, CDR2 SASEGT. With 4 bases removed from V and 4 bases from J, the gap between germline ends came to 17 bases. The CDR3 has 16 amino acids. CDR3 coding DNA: TGTGCCAGCAGTGGGGGGACTGCGGGAAGTAATCAGCCCCAGCATTTT. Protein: CASSGGTAGSNQPQHF.

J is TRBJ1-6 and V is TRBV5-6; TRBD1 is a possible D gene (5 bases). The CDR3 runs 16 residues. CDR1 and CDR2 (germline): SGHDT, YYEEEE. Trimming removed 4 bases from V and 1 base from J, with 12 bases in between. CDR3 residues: CASSALRGSYNSPLHF. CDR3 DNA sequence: TGTGCCAGCAGCGCCCTAAGGGGATCCTATAATTCACCCCTCCACTTT.

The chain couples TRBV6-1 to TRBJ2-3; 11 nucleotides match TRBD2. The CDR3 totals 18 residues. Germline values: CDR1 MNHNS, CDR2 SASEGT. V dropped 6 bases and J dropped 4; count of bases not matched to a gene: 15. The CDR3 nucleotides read TGTGCCAGCAGCTCTCAGGCCCTACTAGCGGGAGTGGCAGATACGCAGTATTTT. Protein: CASSSQALLAGVADTQYF.

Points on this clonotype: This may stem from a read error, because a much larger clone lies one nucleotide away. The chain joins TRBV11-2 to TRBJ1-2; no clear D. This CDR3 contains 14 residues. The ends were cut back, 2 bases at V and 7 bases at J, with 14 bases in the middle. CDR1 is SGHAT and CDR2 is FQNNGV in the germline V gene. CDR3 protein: CASSLSLTGAGYTF. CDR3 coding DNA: TGTGCCAGCAGCTTATCACTTACCGGCGCTGGCTACACCTTC. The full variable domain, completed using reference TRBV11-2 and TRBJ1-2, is EAGVAQSPRYKIIEKRQSVAFWCNPISGHATLYWYQQILGQGPKLLIQFQNNGVVDDSQLPKDRFSAERLKGVDSTLKIQPAKLEDSAVYLCASSLSLTGAGYTFGSGTRLTVV.

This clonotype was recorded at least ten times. CDR3: CAIKGSLDLEQYF. In DNA, the CDR3 is TGTGCCATCAAGGGATCCTTAGACCTCGAGCAGTACTTC. This sequence joins TRBV10-3 and TRBJ2-7; no firm D call. The V end lost 7 bases, the J end lost 6 bases, and 16 bases lay between the germline ends. The CDR3 is 13 residues long. The germline gives CDR1 ENHRY, CDR2 SYGVKD.

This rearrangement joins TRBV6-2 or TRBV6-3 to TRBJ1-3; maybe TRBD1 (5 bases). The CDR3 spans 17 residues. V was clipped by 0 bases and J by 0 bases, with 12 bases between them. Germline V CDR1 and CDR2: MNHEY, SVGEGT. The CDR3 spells CASSYSSGHPSGNTIYF. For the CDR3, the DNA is TGTGCCAGCAGTTACTCCTCTGGACACCCCTCTGGAAACACCATATATTTT.

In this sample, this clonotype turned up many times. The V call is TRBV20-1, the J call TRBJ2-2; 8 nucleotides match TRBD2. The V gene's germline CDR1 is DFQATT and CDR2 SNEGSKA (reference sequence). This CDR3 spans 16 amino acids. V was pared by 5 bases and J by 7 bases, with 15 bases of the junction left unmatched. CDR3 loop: CSAGRGISGTHGELFF. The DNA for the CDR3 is TGCAGTGCTGGAAGAGGGATTAGCGGGACCCACGGGGAGCTGTTTTTT.

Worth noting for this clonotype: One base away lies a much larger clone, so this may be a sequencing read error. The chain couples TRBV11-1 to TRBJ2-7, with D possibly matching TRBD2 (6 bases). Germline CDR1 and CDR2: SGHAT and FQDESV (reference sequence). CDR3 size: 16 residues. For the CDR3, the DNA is TGCGCCAGCAGCTTGGATGGGCAAGGCGGGGCTTACGAGCAGTACTTC. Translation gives CASSLDGQGGAYEQYF. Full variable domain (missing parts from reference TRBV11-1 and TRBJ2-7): EAEVAQSPRYKITEKSQAVAFWCDPISGHATLYWYRQILGQGPELLVQFQDESVVDDSQLPKDRFSAERLKGVDSTLKIQPAELGDSAMYLCASSLDGQGGAYEQYFGPGTRLTVT.

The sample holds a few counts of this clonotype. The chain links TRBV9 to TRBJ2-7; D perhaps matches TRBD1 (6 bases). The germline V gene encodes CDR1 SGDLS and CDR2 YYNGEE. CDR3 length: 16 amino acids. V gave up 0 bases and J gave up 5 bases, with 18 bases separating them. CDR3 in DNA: TGTGCCAGCAGCGTAGTGGGACACAATGTGGGCGACGAGCAGTACTTC. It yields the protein CASSVVGHNVGDEQYF.

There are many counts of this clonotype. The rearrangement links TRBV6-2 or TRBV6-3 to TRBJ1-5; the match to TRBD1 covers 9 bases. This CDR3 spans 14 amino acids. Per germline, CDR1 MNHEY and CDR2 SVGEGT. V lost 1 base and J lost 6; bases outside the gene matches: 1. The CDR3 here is CASSYWGQGQPQHF. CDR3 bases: TGTGCCAGCAGTTACTGGGGACAGGGTCAGCCCCAGCATTTT.

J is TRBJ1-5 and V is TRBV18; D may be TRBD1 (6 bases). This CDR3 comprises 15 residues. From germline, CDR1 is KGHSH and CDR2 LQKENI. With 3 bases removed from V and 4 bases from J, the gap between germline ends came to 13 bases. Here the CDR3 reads CASSPGGHINQPQHF. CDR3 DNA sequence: TGTGCCAGCTCACCGGGGGGACATATTAATCAGCCCCAGCATTTT.

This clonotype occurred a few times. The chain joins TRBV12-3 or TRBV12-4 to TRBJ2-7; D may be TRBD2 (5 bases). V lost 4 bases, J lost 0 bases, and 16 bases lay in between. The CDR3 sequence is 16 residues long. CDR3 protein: CASSWGSGVSSYEQYF. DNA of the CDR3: TGTGCCAGCAGTTGGGGATCCGGGGTGAGCTCCTACGAGCAGTACTTC.

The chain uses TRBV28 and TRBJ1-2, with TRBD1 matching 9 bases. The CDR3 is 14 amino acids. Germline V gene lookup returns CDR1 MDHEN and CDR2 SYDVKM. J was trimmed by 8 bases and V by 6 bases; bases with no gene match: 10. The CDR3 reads CASSLGQGQRGYTF. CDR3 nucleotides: TGTGCCAGCAGCCTCGGACAGGGGCAAAGGGGCTACACCTTC.